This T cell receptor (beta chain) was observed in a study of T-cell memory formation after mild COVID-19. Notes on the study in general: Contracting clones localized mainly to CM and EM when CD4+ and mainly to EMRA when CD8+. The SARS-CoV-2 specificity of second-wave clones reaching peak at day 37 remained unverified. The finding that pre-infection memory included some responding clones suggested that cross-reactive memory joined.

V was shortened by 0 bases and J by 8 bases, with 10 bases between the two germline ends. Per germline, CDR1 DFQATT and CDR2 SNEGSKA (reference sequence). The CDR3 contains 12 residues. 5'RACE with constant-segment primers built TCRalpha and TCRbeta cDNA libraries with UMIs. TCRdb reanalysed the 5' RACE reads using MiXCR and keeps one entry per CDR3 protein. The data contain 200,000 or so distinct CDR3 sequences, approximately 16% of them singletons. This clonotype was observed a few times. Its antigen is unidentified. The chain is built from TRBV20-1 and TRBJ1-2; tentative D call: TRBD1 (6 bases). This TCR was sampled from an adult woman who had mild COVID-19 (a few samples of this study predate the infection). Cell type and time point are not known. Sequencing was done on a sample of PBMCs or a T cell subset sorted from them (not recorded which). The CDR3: CSARDSGAGYTF. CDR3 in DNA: TGCAGTGCTAGAGATTCAGGGGCGGGCTACACCTTC.